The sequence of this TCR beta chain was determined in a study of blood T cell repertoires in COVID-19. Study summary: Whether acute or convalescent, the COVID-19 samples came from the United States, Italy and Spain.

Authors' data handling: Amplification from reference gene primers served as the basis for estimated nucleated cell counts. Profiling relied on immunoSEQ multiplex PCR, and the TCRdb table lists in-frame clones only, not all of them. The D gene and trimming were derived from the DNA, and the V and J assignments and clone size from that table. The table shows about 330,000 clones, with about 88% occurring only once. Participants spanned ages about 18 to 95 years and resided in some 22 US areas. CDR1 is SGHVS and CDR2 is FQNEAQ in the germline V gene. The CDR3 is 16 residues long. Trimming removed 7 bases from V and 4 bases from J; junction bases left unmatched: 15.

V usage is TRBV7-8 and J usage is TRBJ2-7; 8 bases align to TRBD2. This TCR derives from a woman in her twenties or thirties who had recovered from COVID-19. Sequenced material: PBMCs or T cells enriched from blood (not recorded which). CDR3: CASTSWGAGDAYEQYF. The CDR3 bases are TGTGCCAGCACCTCATGGGGAGCGGGGGATGCGTACGAGCAGTACTTC.